One and the same sample provided the 22 T cell receptor beta chains below, sequenced in a study of blood T cell repertoires in COVID-19. Clones were sequenced by immunoSEQ multiplex PCR, and TCRdb holds only the in-frame ones, with some missing. The data contain about 40,000 clones, just under 80% of them singletons. Sequenced input: peripheral blood. The receptors here all came from an elderly man with active or convalescent COVID-19.

The V and J genes are TRBV9 and TRBJ1-1, with D unresolved. The germline gives CDR1 SGDLS, CDR2 YYNGEE. Trimming shortened V by 1 base and J by 0 bases, and 16 bases separated the two germline ends. This CDR3 is 17 amino acids long. The CDR3 DNA follows: TGTGCCAGCAGCGTAAAGGGAGAGTTGGGCATGAACACTGAAGCTTTCTTT. Translation: CASSVKGELGMNTEAFF.

This chain connects TRBV6-2 or TRBV6-3 to TRBJ2-1; TRBD1 aligns across 8 bases. This CDR3 is built from 14 residues. The junction had 8 bases not matched to a gene; V was cut back by 6 bases and J by 7 bases. Germline CDR1 is MNHEY and CDR2 is SVGEGT. The CDR3 sequence: CASSTNDRGNEQFF. The CDR3 nucleotides read TGTGCCAGCAGCACGAACGACAGGGGTAATGAGCAGTTCTTC.

This clone was detected once. The chain has TRBV5-6 and TRBJ2-1, with TRBD1 matching over 8 bases. The CDR3 covers 17 residues. Germline V lookup: CDR1 SGHDT, CDR2 YYEEEE. V lost 0 bases, J lost 6 bases, and 11 bases stayed unmatched. CDR3: CASSLEVLETGVNEQFF. CDR3 in DNA: TGTGCCAGCAGCTTGGAGGTTCTAGAGACAGGGGTCAATGAGCAGTTCTTC.

V and J are TRBV19 and TRBJ1-2; 8 bases fit TRBD1. V shed 5 bases and J 2 bases; nucleotides not matched to a gene: 1. In germline, CDR1 is LNHDA, CDR2 SQIVND (reference sequence). This CDR3 is 13 amino acids long. The CDR3 here is CASSDRGNYGYTF. CDR3 in DNA: TGTGCCAGTAGTGACAGGGGAAACTATGGCTACACCTTC.

The V gene is TRBV7-2, the J gene TRBJ2-5, with 12 bases lining up with TRBD2. Trimming cost V 3 bases and J 1 base; bases outside gene matches: 3. CDR1 is SGHTA, CDR2 FQGNSA, per germline. The CDR3 has 16 amino acids. DNA of the CDR3: TGTGCCAGCAGCTTCACTAGCGGGGGGATCCAAGAGACCCAGTACTTC. It codes for CASSFTSGGIQETQYF.

CDR3 nucleotide sequence: TGTGCCAGCAGGGGGACAGGGAAGGGCTACGAGCAGTACTTC. It yields the protein CASRGTGKGYEQYF. The chain employs TRBV27 and TRBJ2-7; the match to TRBD1 covers 9 bases. Germline lookup yields CDR1 MNHEY and CDR2 SMNVEV (reference sequence). CDR3 length equals 14 residues. Unmatched junction bases numbered 6, after V lost 6 bases and J lost 3 bases.

The V call is TRBV18, the J call TRBJ1-1; D is perhaps TRBD1 (5 bases). The CDR3 sequence is 14 residues long. Trimming removed 6 bases from V and 0 bases from J, with 11 bases in between. Germline V CDR1 and CDR2: KGHSH, LQKENI. CDR3 protein: CASSVTDMNTEAFF. For the CDR3, the DNA is TGTGCCAGCTCGGTGACAGATATGAACACTGAAGCTTTCTTT. Together with reference TRBV18 and TRBJ1-1, the CDR3 gives the full variable domain: NAGVMQNPRHLVRRRGQEARLRCSPMKGHSHVYWYRQLPEEGLKFMVYLQKENIIDESGMPKERFSAEFPKEGPSILRIQQVVRGDSAAYFCASSVTDMNTEAFFGQGTRLTVV.

A few counts support this clone. This sequence joins TRBV3-1 (or the pseudogene TRBV3-2) and TRBJ2-7; TRBD2 might be the D (5 bases). The germline V gene has CDR1 LGHDT and CDR2 YNNKEL (reference sequence). V lost 11 bases to trimming and J lost 3 bases, with 14 bases between them. The CDR3 is 12 residues long. The CDR3 coding sequence is TGTGCCCCCGTACGGGGTAGCTACGAGCAGTACTTC. It codes for CAPVRGSYEQYF.

This chain connects TRBV9 to TRBJ2-5; 7 nucleotides align to TRBD1. Trimming at V came to 7 bases and at J to 5 bases, leaving 14 bases not matched to a gene. Germline V gene lookup returns CDR1 SGDLS and CDR2 YYNGEE. The CDR3 spans 15 residues. CDR3 sequence (DNA): TGTGCCAGCGGTCAGACAGGGTTGGAATGGGAGACCCAGTACTTC. This sequence encodes CASGQTGLEWETQYF.

This chain uses TRBV28 with TRBJ2-7; 9 bases are a match to TRBD1. V dropped 6 bases and J dropped 2; count of bases not matched to a gene: 5. CDR1 and CDR2 from the germline V gene are MDHEN and SYDVKM. The CDR3 consists of 14 residues. CDR3 nucleotides: TGTGCCAGCAGCACCCGGACAGGGGCCTACGAGCAGTACTTC. Amino acids: CASSTRTGAYEQYF.

The count of this clone is one. V and J are TRBV24-1 and TRBJ2-2, with 7 bases fitting TRBD1. The CDR3 sequence is 16 residues long. Germline-derived CDR1 and CDR2 are KGHDR and SFDVKD. V lost 4 bases and J lost 0; bases outside the gene matches: 4. The CDR3 DNA is TGTGCCACCAGTGACCCGGGGACAGCGAACACCGGGGAGCTGTTTTTT. Encoded protein: CATSDPGTANTGELFF.

The rearrangement links TRBV2 to TRBJ2-7; 10 bases match TRBD2. The CDR3 sequence is 14 residues long. Germline V gene sequence: CDR1 SNHLY, CDR2 FYNNEI. Losses at the gene ends were 11 bases for V and 0 bases for J; bases not matched to a gene: 7. CDR3 in amino acids: CAQPASGSSYEQYF. In nucleotides, the CDR3 is TGTGCCCAGCCGGCTAGCGGGAGCTCCTACGAGCAGTACTTC. Full variable domain (rest looked up from reference TRBV2 and TRBJ2-7): EPEVTQTPSHQVTQMGQEVILRCVPISNHLYFYWYRQILGQKVEFLVSFYNNEISEKSEIFDDQFSVERPDGSNFTLKIRSTKLEDSAMYFCAQPASGSSYEQYFGPGTRLTVT.

The chain uses TRBV5-1 and TRBJ2-7; 9 nucleotides line up with TRBD1. V lost 4 bases, J lost 1 base, and 9 bases stayed unmatched. Per the germline V gene, CDR1 is SGHRS and CDR2 is YFSETQ. The CDR3 spans 16 residues. CDR3 sequence: CASSQGSGQGSYEQYF. The CDR3 DNA reads as TGCGCCAGCAGCCAGGGCAGTGGACAGGGGTCCTACGAGCAGTACTTC.

The chain employs TRBV27 and TRBJ1-5; D not certain. CDR1 and CDR2 from the germline V gene are MNHEY and SMNVEV (reference sequence). V was trimmed by 2 bases and J by 3 bases, leaving 5 bases between them. This CDR3 spans 13 amino acids. CDR3 region: CASSLVANQPQHF. CDR3 coding DNA: TGTGCCAGCAGTTTAGTGGCCAATCAGCCCCAGCATTTT.

The chain carries TRBV9 and TRBJ1-2; weak D call: TRBD1 (5 bases). CDR1 and CDR2 from the germline V gene are SGDLS and YYNGEE. The CDR3 is 11 residues long. V lost 4 bases and J 7 bases, leaving 8 bases between the germline ends. The CDR3 DNA is TGTGCCAGCAGCTCGACAGCTGGCTACACCTTC. Translated: CASSSTAGYTF.

The chain carries TRBV7-2 and TRBJ1-1; the D gene is possibly TRBD1 (5 bases). Germline V gene sequence: CDR1 SGHTA, CDR2 FQGNSA. V lost 2 bases and J 1 base, leaving 14 bases between the germline ends. The CDR3 sequence is 16 residues long. In DNA, the CDR3 is TGTGCCAGCAGCTTAAGGGCTGACAGTAGGAACACTGAAGCTTTCTTT. Translated, it gives CASSLRADSRNTEAFF. The full variable domain, completed using reference TRBV7-2 and TRBJ1-1, is GAGVSQSPSNKVTEKGKDVELRCDPISGHTALYWYRQSLGQGLEFLIYFQGNSAPDKSGLPSDRFSAERTGGSVSTLTIQRTQQEDSAVYLCASSLRADSRNTEAFFGQGTRLTVV.

The CDR3 bases are TGTGCCAGCAGTCGGACAGCTAGCAATCAGCCCCAGCATTTT. This translates into CASSRTASNQPQHF. The chain combines TRBV6-5 with TRBJ1-5; D is possibly TRBD1 (6 bases). Germline CDR1 reads MNHEY; CDR2 reads SVGAGI. The V gene lost 5 bases and the J gene lost 0 bases, with 8 bases spanning the gap. This CDR3 is 14 amino acids long.

The chain links TRBV28 to TRBJ2-7; 7 bases match TRBD2. The CDR3 runs 14 residues. V gave up 5 bases and J gave up 2 bases; unmatched junction bases: 6. Germline values: CDR1 MDHEN, CDR2 SYDVKM. DNA of the CDR3: TGTGCCAGCAGTCCGGGACTACCCACCTACGAGCAGTACTTC. As protein: CASSPGLPTYEQYF.

V is TRBV7-8 and J is TRBJ2-1; the match to TRBD2 covers 12 bases. Germline V CDR1 and CDR2: SGHVS, FQNEAQ. The CDR3 loop spans 15 amino acids. V lost 6 bases, J lost 5 bases, and 5 bases stayed unmatched. This CDR3 reads CASSYLAGGNNEQFF. The CDR3, as DNA: TGTGCCAGCAGTTATCTAGCGGGAGGGAACAATGAGCAGTTCTTC.

The table lists this clone with a count of one. J is TRBJ2-5 and V is TRBV5-1, with 8 bases aligning to TRBD1. The CDR3 spans 16 residues. J lost 5 bases, V lost 0 bases, and 9 bases had no gene match. From germline, CDR1 is SGHRS and CDR2 YFSETQ. The DNA for the CDR3 is TGCGCCAGCAGCTTGGGTGTGGGACAGGCGTTGGAGACCCAGTACTTC. Translating gives CASSLGVGQALETQYF.

The chain joins TRBV7-8 to TRBJ1-3; D gene unclear. The CDR3 is 14 amino acids. Germline CDR1 and CDR2: SGHVS and FQNEAQ. Deletions cut 5 bases from V and 0 bases from J, with 8 bases between. CDR3 coding DNA: TGTGCCAGCAGCCTAGGGAGCTCTGGAAACACCATATATTTT. It is translated as CASSLGSSGNTIYF.

V usage is TRBV7-2 and J usage is TRBJ2-5; 8 bases are shared with TRBD1. Germline trimming cut 3 bases from V and 5 bases from J; bases unmatched to any gene: 8. The CDR3 consists of 15 residues. Germline V gene sequence: CDR1 SGHTA, CDR2 FQGNSA. As DNA, the CDR3 is TGTGCCAGCAGCTTGGGAGGACAGGGTTTGGAGACCCAGTACTTC. It encodes CASSLGGQGLETQYF.